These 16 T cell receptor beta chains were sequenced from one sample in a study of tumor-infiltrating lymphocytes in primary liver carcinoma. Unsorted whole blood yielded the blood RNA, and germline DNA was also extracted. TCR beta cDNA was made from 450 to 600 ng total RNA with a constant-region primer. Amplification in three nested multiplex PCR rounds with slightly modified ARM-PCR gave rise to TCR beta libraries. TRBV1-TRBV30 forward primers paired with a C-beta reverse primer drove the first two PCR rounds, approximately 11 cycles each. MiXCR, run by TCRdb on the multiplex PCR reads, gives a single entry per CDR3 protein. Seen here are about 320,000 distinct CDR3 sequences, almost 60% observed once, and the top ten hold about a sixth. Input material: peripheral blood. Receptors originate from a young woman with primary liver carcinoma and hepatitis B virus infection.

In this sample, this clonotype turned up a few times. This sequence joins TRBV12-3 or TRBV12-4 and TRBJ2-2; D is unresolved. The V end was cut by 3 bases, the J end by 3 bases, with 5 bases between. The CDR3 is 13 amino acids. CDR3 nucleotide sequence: TGTGCCAGCAGTTTTATGTACACCGGGGAGCTGTTTTTT. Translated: CASSFMYTGELFF.

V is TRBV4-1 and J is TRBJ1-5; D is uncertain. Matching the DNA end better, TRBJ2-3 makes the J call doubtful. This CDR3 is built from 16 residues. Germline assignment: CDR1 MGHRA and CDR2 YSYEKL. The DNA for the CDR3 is TGCGCCAGCAGCCAAGCCGGTTCTCAAGGCAATCAGCCCCAGTATTTT. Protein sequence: CASSQAGSQGNQPQYF.

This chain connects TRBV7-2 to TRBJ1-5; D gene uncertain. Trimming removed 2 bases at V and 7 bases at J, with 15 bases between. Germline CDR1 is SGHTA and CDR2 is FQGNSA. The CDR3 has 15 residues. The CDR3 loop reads CASSLRTGPGQPQHF. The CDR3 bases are TGTGCCAGCAGCTTACGAACCGGGCCGGGACAGCCCCAGCATTTT.

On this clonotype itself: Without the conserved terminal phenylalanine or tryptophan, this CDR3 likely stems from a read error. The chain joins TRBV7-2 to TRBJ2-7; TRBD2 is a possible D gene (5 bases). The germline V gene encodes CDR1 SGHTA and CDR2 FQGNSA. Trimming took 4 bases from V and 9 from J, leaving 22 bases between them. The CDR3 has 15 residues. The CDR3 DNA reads TGTGCCAGCAGCTCCTACACCCTAGCTTTCAACGTGCAGTACCTC. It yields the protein CASSSYTLAFNVQYL.

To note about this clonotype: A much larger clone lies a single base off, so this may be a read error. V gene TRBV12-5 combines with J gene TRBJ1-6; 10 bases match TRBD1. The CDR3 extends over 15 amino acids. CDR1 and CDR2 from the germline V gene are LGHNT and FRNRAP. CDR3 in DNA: TGTGCTTGTGGTTTGGGACAGGGGAATAATTCACCCCTCCACTTT. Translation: CACGLGQGNNSPLHF.

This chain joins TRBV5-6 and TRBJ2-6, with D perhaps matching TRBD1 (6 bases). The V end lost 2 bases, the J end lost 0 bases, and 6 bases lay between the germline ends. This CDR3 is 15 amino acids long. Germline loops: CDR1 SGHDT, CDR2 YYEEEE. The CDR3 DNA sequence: TGTGCCAGCAGCTTCAGGGGCTCTGGGGCCAACGTCCTGACTTTC. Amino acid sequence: CASSFRGSGANVLTF.

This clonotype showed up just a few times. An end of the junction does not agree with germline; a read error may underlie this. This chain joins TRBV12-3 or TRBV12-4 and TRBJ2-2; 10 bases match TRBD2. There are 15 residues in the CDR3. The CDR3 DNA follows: TGTGCCAGCAGTCTAGCGGGAGTGAACACCGGGGAGCTGTTTTTT. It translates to CASSLAGVNTGELFF.

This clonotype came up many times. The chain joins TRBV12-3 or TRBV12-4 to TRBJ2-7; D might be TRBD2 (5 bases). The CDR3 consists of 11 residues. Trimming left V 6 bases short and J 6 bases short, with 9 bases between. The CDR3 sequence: CASSERGEQYF. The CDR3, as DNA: TGTGCCAGCAGCGAACGGGGCGAGCAGTACTTC.

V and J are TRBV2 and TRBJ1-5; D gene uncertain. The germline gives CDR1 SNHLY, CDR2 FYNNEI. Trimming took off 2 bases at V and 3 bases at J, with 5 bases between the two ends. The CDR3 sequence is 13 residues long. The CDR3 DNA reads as TGTGCCAGCAGTGAACAGACCAATCAGCCCCAGCATTTT. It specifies CASSEQTNQPQHF. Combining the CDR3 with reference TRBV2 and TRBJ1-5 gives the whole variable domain EPEVTQTPSHQVTQMGQEVILRCVPISNHLYFYWYRQILGQKVEFLVSFYNNEISEKSEIFDDQFSVERPDGSNFTLKIRSTKLEDSAMYFCASSEQTNQPQHFGDGTRLSIL.

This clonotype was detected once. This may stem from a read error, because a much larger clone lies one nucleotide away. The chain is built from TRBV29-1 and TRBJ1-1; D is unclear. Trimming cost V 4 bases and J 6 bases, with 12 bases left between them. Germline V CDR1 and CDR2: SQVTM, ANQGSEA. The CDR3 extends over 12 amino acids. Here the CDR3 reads CSVGRDGAEAFF. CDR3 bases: TGCAGCGTTGGTCGAGATGGCGCTGAAGCTTTCTTT.

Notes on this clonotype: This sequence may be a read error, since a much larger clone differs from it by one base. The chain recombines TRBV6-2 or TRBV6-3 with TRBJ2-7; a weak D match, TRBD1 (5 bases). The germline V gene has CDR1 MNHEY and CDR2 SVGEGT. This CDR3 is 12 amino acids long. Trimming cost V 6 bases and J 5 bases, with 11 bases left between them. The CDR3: CASSRADNEQYF. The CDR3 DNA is TGTGCCAGCAGCAGGGCAGATAACGAGCAGTACTTC.

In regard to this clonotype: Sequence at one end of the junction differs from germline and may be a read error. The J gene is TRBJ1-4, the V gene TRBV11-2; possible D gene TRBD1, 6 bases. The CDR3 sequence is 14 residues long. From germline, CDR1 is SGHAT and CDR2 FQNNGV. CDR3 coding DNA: TGTGCTAGCAGCCGCAAGGGGGGCCATGAAAAACTGTTTTTT. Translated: CASSRKGGHEKLFF.

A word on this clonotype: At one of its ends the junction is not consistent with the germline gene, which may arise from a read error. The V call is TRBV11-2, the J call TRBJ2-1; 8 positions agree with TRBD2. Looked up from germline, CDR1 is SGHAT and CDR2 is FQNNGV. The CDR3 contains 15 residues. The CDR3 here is CASSYIGTSGNEQFF. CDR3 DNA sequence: TGCGCCAGCAGCTATATCGGGACTAGTGGCAATGAGCAGTTCTTC.

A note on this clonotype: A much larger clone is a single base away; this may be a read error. The CDR3 protein is CANSYSASSYNSPLHF. The CDR3 nucleotides are TGTGCCAACAGTTACTCGGCCAGCTCCTATAATTCACCCCTCCACTTT. The chain combines TRBV6-5 with TRBJ1-6; D is uncertain. CDR1 is MNHEY and CDR2 is SVGAGI in the germline V gene. This CDR3 contains 16 residues.

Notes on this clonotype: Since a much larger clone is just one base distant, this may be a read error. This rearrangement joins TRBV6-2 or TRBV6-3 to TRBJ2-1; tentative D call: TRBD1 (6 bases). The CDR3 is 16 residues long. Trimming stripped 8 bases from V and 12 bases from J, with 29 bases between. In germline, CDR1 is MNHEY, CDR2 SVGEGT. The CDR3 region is CASRRGQGRQISGQFF. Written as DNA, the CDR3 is TGTGCCAGCCGCAGAGGGCAGGGGCGACAAATAAGTGGGCAGTTCTTC.

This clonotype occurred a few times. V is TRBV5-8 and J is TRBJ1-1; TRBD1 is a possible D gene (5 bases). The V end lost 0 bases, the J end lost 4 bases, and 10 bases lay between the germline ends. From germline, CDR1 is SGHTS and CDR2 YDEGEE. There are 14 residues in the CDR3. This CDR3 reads CASSLVKGRTEAFF. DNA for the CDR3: TGTGCCAGCAGCTTGGTCAAGGGGCGCACTGAAGCTTTCTTT.